The rows below give T cell receptor beta chains drawn from one sample of a study of breast tumors, draining lymph nodes, adjacent tissues. In TCRdb, the multiplex PCR reads were re-called with MiXCR into one record per CDR3 protein. Found here are around 230,000 distinct CDR3 sequences, approximately 36% of them singletons; the top ten hold approximately 3.3%. What was sequenced was axillary lymph node tissue. The receptors here all came from a female donor with breast cancer. Some clones in this sample may be carry-over from other donors' samples. The CDR3 runs from the conserved cysteine through the conserved F or W. The D gene is left open where the match is weak. Size is stated for part of the rows, as once, few or many counts, or as a class when the clone is expanded.

j_gene: TRBJ2-1
v_gene: TRBV19
d_gene: TRBD2
abundance: -
CDR3aa: CASSGGTSGVNEQFF
CDR3nt: TGTGCCAGTAGTGGAGGGACTAGCGGGGTCAATGAGCAGTTCTTC

j_gene: TRBJ2-7
v_gene: TRBV5-1
d_gene: -
abundance: -
CDR3aa: CASSPAGYERYF
CDR3nt: TGCGCCAGCAGCCCGGCCGGCTACGAGCGCTACTTC

j_gene: TRBJ2-2
v_gene: TRBV5-6
d_gene: TRBD1
abundance: -
CDR3aa: CASGWRPGQGNTGELFF
CDR3nt: TGTGCCAGCGGCTGGAGACCGGGACAGGGTAACACCGGGGAGCTGTTTTTT

j_gene: TRBJ2-5
v_gene: TRBV7-9
d_gene: -
abundance: few
CDR3aa: CVSSFGTLETQYF
CDR3nt: TGTGTCAGCAGCTTCGGGACTTTAGAGACCCAGTACTTC

j_gene: TRBJ1-3
v_gene: TRBV12-3/TRBV12-4
d_gene: -
abundance: -
CDR3aa: CASSLGDTIYF
CDR3nt: TGTGCCAGCAGTTTGGGGGACACCATATATTTT

j_gene: TRBJ2-7
v_gene: TRBV7-2
d_gene: -
abundance: many
CDR3aa: CASSWGRSSYEQYF
CDR3nt: TGTGCCAGCAGCTGGGGACGGAGCTCCTACGAGCAGTACTTC

j_gene: TRBJ2-3
v_gene: TRBV20-1
d_gene: -
abundance: many
CDR3aa: CSASGGSTDTQYF
CDR3nt: TGCAGTGCTAGCGGGGGATCCACAGATACGCAGTATTTT

j_gene: TRBJ2-7
v_gene: TRBV7-2
d_gene: TRBD2
abundance: many
CDR3aa: CASSFRTSGAIEQYF
CDR3nt: TGTGCCAGCAGCTTTCGGACTAGCGGGGCGATTGAGCAGTACTTC

j_gene: TRBJ2-5
v_gene: TRBV20-1
d_gene: TRBD1
abundance: many
CDR3aa: CSAYRDRQETQYF
CDR3nt: TGCAGTGCATACCGGGACAGACAAGAGACCCAGTACTTC

j_gene: TRBJ2-1
v_gene: TRBV6-5
d_gene: -
abundance: -
CDR3aa: CASSHGKVSEQFF
CDR3nt: TGTGCCAGCAGCCACGGGAAAGTTAGTGAGCAGTTCTTC

j_gene: TRBJ2-7
v_gene: TRBV5-4
d_gene: -
abundance: many
CDR3aa: CASRKMGGYEQYF
CDR3nt: TGTGCCAGCAGAAAAATGGGAGGCTACGAGCAGTACTTC

j_gene: TRBJ2-6
v_gene: TRBV4-3
d_gene: -
abundance: many
CDR3aa: CASSQESQGSGANVLTF
CDR3nt: TGCGCCAGCAGCCAAGAAAGCCAGGGCTCTGGGGCCAACGTCCTGACTTTC

j_gene: TRBJ1-6
v_gene: TRBV7-2
d_gene: -
abundance: many
CDR3aa: CASSRRRGVMGSPLHF
CDR3nt: TGTGCCAGCAGCCGCCGAAGAGGGGTAATGGGTTCACCCCTCCACTTT

j_gene: TRBJ2-2
v_gene: TRBV7-9
d_gene: TRBD2
abundance: -
CDR3aa: CASSPRGGGFGELSF
CDR3nt: TGTGCCAGCAGCCCCCGTGGGGGGGGGTTCGGGGAGCTGTCTTTT

j_gene: TRBJ2-1
v_gene: TRBV5-1
d_gene: -
abundance: many
CDR3aa: CASSPSGLGSDEQFF
CDR3nt: TGCGCCAGCAGCCCCTCGGGGCTAGGGTCGGATGAGCAGTTCTTC

j_gene: TRBJ1-2
v_gene: TRBV4-2
d_gene: -
abundance: many
CDR3aa: CASSQDGVGNGYTF
CDR3nt: TGTGCCAGCAGCCAAGATGGGGTTGGGAATGGCTACACCTTC

j_gene: TRBJ2-3
v_gene: TRBV10-3
d_gene: TRBD1
abundance: -
CDR3aa: CAISGTGNVADTQYF
CDR3nt: TGTGCCATCAGTGGGACAGGGAATGTGGCAGATACGCAGTATTTT

j_gene: TRBJ2-1
v_gene: TRBV7-2
d_gene: -
abundance: once
CDR3aa: CASSLVLGSLEGSSYNEQFF
CDR3nt: TGTGCCAGCAGCTTAGTCTTAGGCAGCTTGGAGGGGAGCTCCTACAATGAGCAGTTCTTC

j_gene: TRBJ2-7
v_gene: TRBV2
d_gene: -
abundance: many
CDR3aa: CASSASYYEQYF
CDR3nt: TGTGCCAGCAGTGCGTCCTACTACGAGCAGTACTTC

j_gene: TRBJ1-5
v_gene: TRBV30
d_gene: -
abundance: -
CDR3aa: CAWSVRRLLPQPQHF
CDR3nt: TGTGCCTGGAGTGTAAGACGACTTCTCCCTCAGCCCCAGCATTTT

j_gene: TRBJ2-5
v_gene: TRBV6-5
d_gene: TRBD2
abundance: many
CDR3aa: CASSYSRGDQETQYF
CDR3nt: TGTGCCAGCAGTTACTCCCGGGGGGACCAAGAGACCCAGTACTTC

j_gene: TRBJ2-7
v_gene: TRBV6-5
d_gene: -
abundance: few
CDR3aa: CASSPPQGGTYEQYF
CDR3nt: TGTGCCAGCAGTCCTCCCCAGGGGGGAACCTACGAGCAGTACTTC

j_gene: TRBJ2-1
v_gene: TRBV3-1
d_gene: -
abundance: many
CDR3aa: CASSQGGFGGRDEQFF
CDR3nt: TGTGCCAGCAGCCAAGGTGGCTTCGGCGGGCGTGATGAGCAGTTCTTC

j_gene: TRBJ2-3
v_gene: TRBV5-1
d_gene: -
abundance: many
CDR3aa: CASSLVVSTDTQYF
CDR3nt: TGCGCCAGCAGCTTGGTTGTTAGCACAGATACGCAGTATTTT

j_gene: TRBJ1-1
v_gene: TRBV29-1
d_gene: -
abundance: -
CDR3aa: CSAQNTEAFF
CDR3nt: TGCAGCGCCCAGAACACTGAAGCTTTCTTT

j_gene: TRBJ2-3
v_gene: TRBV4-1
d_gene: -
abundance: -
CDR3aa: CASSQVLGRSEDTQYF
CDR3nt: TGCGCCAGCAGCCAAGTGTTGGGGCGGAGTGAAGATACGCAGTATTTT

j_gene: TRBJ2-3
v_gene: TRBV5-1
d_gene: -
abundance: many
CDR3aa: CASSPGASVTDTQYF
CDR3nt: TGCGCCAGCAGTCCGGGGGCTAGCGTCACAGATACGCAGTATTTT

j_gene: TRBJ2-7
v_gene: TRBV11-2
d_gene: -
abundance: many
CDR3aa: CASSLGAWSSYEQYF
CDR3nt: TGTGCCAGCAGCCTAGGTGCATGGAGCTCCTACGAGCAGTACTTC

j_gene: TRBJ2-1
v_gene: TRBV29-1
d_gene: TRBD2
abundance: many
CDR3aa: CSVIRLAGVNEQFF
CDR3nt: TGCAGCGTTATTAGACTAGCGGGAGTCAATGAGCAGTTCTTC

j_gene: TRBJ1-2
v_gene: TRBV5-1
d_gene: -
abundance: many
CDR3aa: CASSLEGTSNYGYTF
CDR3nt: TGCGCCAGCAGCCTGGAGGGGACCTCTAACTATGGCTACACCTTC

j_gene: TRBJ1-1
v_gene: TRBV7-2
d_gene: TRBD1
abundance: few
CDR3aa: CASSNTGGTEAFF
CDR3nt: TGTGCCAGCAGTAATACAGGGGGAACTGAAGCTTTCTTT

j_gene: TRBJ1-4
v_gene: TRBV11-2
d_gene: -
abundance: many
CDR3aa: CASSLRGLTNEKLFF
CDR3nt: TGTGCCAGCAGCCTCCGGGGGCTCACTAATGAAAAACTGTTTTTT

j_gene: TRBJ2-3
v_gene: TRBV14
d_gene: TRBD1
abundance: many
CDR3aa: CASSLGDRFTDTQYF
CDR3nt: TGTGCCAGCAGCCTAGGGGACAGATTCACAGATACGCAGTATTTT

j_gene: TRBJ1-2
v_gene: TRBV20-1
d_gene: -
abundance: many
CDR3aa: CSARGGFHGYTF
CDR3nt: TGCAGTGCCAGGGGCGGGTTCCATGGCTACACCTTC

j_gene: TRBJ2-7
v_gene: TRBV5-6
d_gene: TRBD2
abundance: -
CDR3aa: CASSRLAGGSYEQYF
CDR3nt: TGTGCCAGCAGCAGACTAGCGGGGGGGTCCTACGAGCAGTACTTC

j_gene: TRBJ1-1
v_gene: TRBV2
d_gene: -
abundance: -
CDR3aa: CASRRYMNTEAFF
CDR3nt: TGTGCCAGCAGAAGGTACATGAACACTGAAGCTTTCTTT

j_gene: TRBJ2-1
v_gene: TRBV10-3
d_gene: -
abundance: many
CDR3aa: CAIRGQSYNEQFF
CDR3nt: TGTGCCATCAGGGGTCAGTCCTACAATGAGCAGTTCTTC

j_gene: TRBJ2-7
v_gene: TRBV18
d_gene: TRBD2
abundance: few
CDR3aa: CASSLASGSPNEQYF
CDR3nt: TGTGCCAGCTCACTCGCTAGCGGGAGTCCAAACGAGCAGTACTTC

j_gene: TRBJ1-3
v_gene: TRBV2
d_gene: -
abundance: many
CDR3aa: CARQQTPNSGNTIYF
CDR3nt: TGTGCCAGGCAGCAGACTCCTAACTCTGGAAACACCATATATTTT

j_gene: TRBJ1-1
v_gene: TRBV10-3
d_gene: TRBD1
abundance: -
CDR3aa: CAIRGRDSMNTEAFF
CDR3nt: TGTGCCATCAGGGGTCGGGACAGTATGAACACTGAAGCTTTCTTT

j_gene: TRBJ1-3
v_gene: TRBV3-2
d_gene: -
abundance: many
CDR3aa: CASSQESFRQENSGNTIYF
CDR3nt: TGTGCCAGCAGCCAAGAGTCGTTCAGGCAAGAGAACTCTGGAAACACCATATATTTT

j_gene: TRBJ2-7
v_gene: TRBV11-2
d_gene: -
abundance: many
CDR3aa: CASSFRTGEQYF
CDR3nt: TGTGCCAGCAGCTTTCGTACGGGCGAGCAGTACTTC